These T cell receptor beta chains were read from a single sample in a study of T cells in Graves' hyperthyroidism and ophthalmopathy. TCRdb reprocessed the multiplex PCR reads with MiXCR, giving one entry per CDR3 protein. The sample shows under 40,000 distinct CDR3 sequences, around 52% of them seen only once. The sequenced material came from blood. The receptors stem from a woman in her forties with Graves' ophthalmopathy. The CDR3 runs from the conserved cysteine through the conserved F or W. The order of the fields is CDR3 DNA, CDR3 protein, J gene, V gene, D gene, clone size. The D gene is left open where the match is weak. Part of the rows lack a size; the others show once, few, many or a class for expanded clones.

cdr3_nt: TGTGCCAGCAGCTTAAGGACAGGAGGTGACACTGAAGCTTTCTTT
cdr3_aa: CASSLRTGGDTEAFF
j_call: TRBJ1-1
v_call: TRBV7-9
d_call: TRBD1
clone_size: many

cdr3_nt: TGTGCCAGCAGGGCGACTAGCGGCCCCTACGAGCAGTACTTC
cdr3_aa: CASRATSGPYEQYF
j_call: TRBJ2-7
v_call: TRBV6-6
d_call: TRBD2
clone_size: many

cdr3_nt: TGTGCCAGCAGCTTAAACTGGGACAGGCAGGATCAGCCCCAGCATTTT
cdr3_aa: CASSLNWDRQDQPQHF
j_call: TRBJ1-5
v_call: TRBV7-2
d_call: TRBD1
clone_size: -

cdr3_nt: TGTGCCAGCAGCAAGGGACCGAAGTACTATGGCTACACCTTC
cdr3_aa: CASSKGPKYYGYTF
j_call: TRBJ1-2
v_call: TRBV28
d_call: -
clone_size: many

cdr3_nt: TGTGCCAGCAGTTACAGGGAAATGAACACTGAAGCTTTCTTT
cdr3_aa: CASSYREMNTEAFF
j_call: TRBJ1-1
v_call: TRBV2
d_call: -
clone_size: -

cdr3_nt: TGTGCCAGCAGTTTATCGCAGGGGGCAAGAGAGACCCAGTACTTC
cdr3_aa: CASSLSQGARETQYF
j_call: TRBJ2-5
v_call: TRBV27
d_call: TRBD1
clone_size: many

cdr3_nt: TGTGCCAGCAGCGAAACGCAGGCAGGGCTGCAAGGCTACACCTTC
cdr3_aa: CASSETQAGLQGYTF
j_call: TRBJ1-2
v_call: TRBV2
d_call: -
clone_size: -

cdr3_nt: TGTGCCAGCAGCCAAGTATCGGGAGTTGGGGAGCAGTTCTTC
cdr3_aa: CASSQVSGVGEQFF
j_call: TRBJ2-1
v_call: TRBV3-1
d_call: -
clone_size: many

cdr3_nt: TGTGCCAGCAGCTTGGGGCAGTCCTATGGCTACACCTTC
cdr3_aa: CASSLGQSYGYTF
j_call: TRBJ1-2
v_call: TRBV5-4
d_call: -
clone_size: many

cdr3_nt: TGTGCCAGCAGCTTACGGGCTAGCACAGATACGCAGTATTTT
cdr3_aa: CASSLRASTDTQYF
j_call: TRBJ2-3
v_call: TRBV7-9
d_call: -
clone_size: many

cdr3_nt: TGCAGTGCTAGAGGACTAGCGGGGGCCTACGAGCAGTACTTC
cdr3_aa: CSARGLAGAYEQYF
j_call: TRBJ2-7
v_call: TRBV20-1
d_call: TRBD2
clone_size: -

cdr3_nt: TGTGCCAGCAGCTTAGGTCAGGAAGGCTATGGCTACACCTTC
cdr3_aa: CASSLGQEGYGYTF
j_call: TRBJ1-2
v_call: TRBV7-8
d_call: -
clone_size: medium-sized

cdr3_nt: TGCAGTGCTAGAGACTCGACCCCAGGGAGCCAAGAGACCCAGTACTTC
cdr3_aa: CSARDSTPGSQETQYF
j_call: TRBJ2-5
v_call: TRBV20-1
d_call: -
clone_size: many

cdr3_nt: TGTGCCAGCAGCAATTACGGACGGATCGAGCAGTACTTC
cdr3_aa: CASSNYGRIEQYF
j_call: TRBJ2-7
v_call: TRBV7-9
d_call: -
clone_size: medium-sized

cdr3_nt: TGTGCCAGCAGCTTCCAGGGCTCTTCCTTCTACGAGCAGTACTTC
cdr3_aa: CASSFQGSSFYEQYF
j_call: TRBJ2-7
v_call: TRBV7-8
d_call: -
clone_size: -

cdr3_nt: TGTGCCAGCAGCCAAGCGAGCGGGAGGATCAATGAGCAGTTCTTC
cdr3_aa: CASSQASGRINEQFF
j_call: TRBJ2-1
v_call: TRBV4-2
d_call: TRBD2
clone_size: many

cdr3_nt: TGCAGTGCTAGAATCGCTAGCGAGATAAAAGAGACCCAGCATTTT
cdr3_aa: CSARIASEIKETQHF
j_call: TRBJ1-5
v_call: TRBV20-1
d_call: -
clone_size: -

cdr3_nt: TGTGCCAGCAGCAACAGGGATCCTCCCTATGGCTACACCTTC
cdr3_aa: CASSNRDPPYGYTF
j_call: TRBJ1-2
v_call: TRBV6-5
d_call: -
clone_size: many

cdr3_nt: TGTGCCACCAGCCTGGGACAGGGGGCTGTGGACGAGCAGTACTTC
cdr3_aa: CATSLGQGAVDEQYF
j_call: TRBJ2-7
v_call: TRBV2
d_call: TRBD1
clone_size: -

cdr3_nt: TGTGCCAGCAGATGGACTAGCGCAAACACCGGGGAGCTGTACTTC
cdr3_aa: CASRWTSANTGELYF
j_call: TRBJ2-7
v_call: TRBV11-2
d_call: TRBD2
clone_size: -

cdr3_nt: TGTGCCAGCAGCTTTCTACCGGGACAGGGGGCAAGGTCCTACACCTTC
cdr3_aa: CASSFLPGQGARSYTF
j_call: TRBJ1-2
v_call: TRBV7-9
d_call: TRBD1
clone_size: once

cdr3_nt: TGTGCCAGCAGGTCGGGGGACCGATACAGACACACTGAAGCTTTCTTT
cdr3_aa: CASRSGDRYRHTEAFF
j_call: TRBJ1-1
v_call: TRBV7-2
d_call: -
clone_size: -

cdr3_nt: TGTGCCAGCAGTTTTCTCGGTTCCTATGGCTACACCTTC
cdr3_aa: CASSFLGSYGYTF
j_call: TRBJ1-2
v_call: TRBV6-5
d_call: -
clone_size: many

cdr3_nt: TGTGCCAGCAGCTTAGCCGGACTAGCGGGAGGGGAAAAACTGTTTTTT
cdr3_aa: CASSLAGLAGGEKLFF
j_call: TRBJ1-4
v_call: TRBV11-1
d_call: -
clone_size: -

cdr3_nt: TGTGCCACCAGTGATTGGGGACAGGGTAGCGATGAGCAGTTCTTC
cdr3_aa: CATSDWGQGSDEQFF
j_call: TRBJ2-1
v_call: TRBV24-1
d_call: TRBD1
clone_size: -

cdr3_nt: TGTGCCAGCACCCCGACAGGATTCGATCAGCCCCAGCATTTT
cdr3_aa: CASTPTGFDQPQHF
j_call: TRBJ1-5
v_call: TRBV12-3/TRBV12-4
d_call: -
clone_size: many

cdr3_nt: TGTGCCTGGAGTGAAGGGAATAGCAATCAGCCCCAGCATTTT
cdr3_aa: CAWSEGNSNQPQHF
j_call: TRBJ1-5
v_call: TRBV30
d_call: -
clone_size: few